The clone carrying this TCR beta chain has ten or more counts. The investigators amplified TCR beta CDR3 regions from RNA transcripts. An initial round of RT-PCR targeting the TCR CDR3 relied on the HTBI primer set. TCRdb re-analysed the multiplex PCR reads in MiXCR, keeping a single row per CDR3 protein. The sample has about 480,000 distinct CDR3 sequences, around 15% seen once. The CDR3 length is 13 residues. Germline-derived CDR1 and CDR2 are KGHDR and SFDVKD. The junction had 7 bases not matched to a gene; V was cut back by 9 bases and J by 5 bases. The record originates from a study of T cells in Graves' hyperthyroidism and ophthalmopathy.

The chain recombines TRBV24-1 with TRBJ2-5; 8 bases line up with TRBD1. The sequence derives from a woman in her late teens or twenties with Graves' hyperthyroidism. What was sequenced was blood. CDR3: CATGGQGGETQYF. As DNA, the CDR3 is TGTGCCACCGGCGGACAGGGCGGTGAGACCCAGTACTTC.